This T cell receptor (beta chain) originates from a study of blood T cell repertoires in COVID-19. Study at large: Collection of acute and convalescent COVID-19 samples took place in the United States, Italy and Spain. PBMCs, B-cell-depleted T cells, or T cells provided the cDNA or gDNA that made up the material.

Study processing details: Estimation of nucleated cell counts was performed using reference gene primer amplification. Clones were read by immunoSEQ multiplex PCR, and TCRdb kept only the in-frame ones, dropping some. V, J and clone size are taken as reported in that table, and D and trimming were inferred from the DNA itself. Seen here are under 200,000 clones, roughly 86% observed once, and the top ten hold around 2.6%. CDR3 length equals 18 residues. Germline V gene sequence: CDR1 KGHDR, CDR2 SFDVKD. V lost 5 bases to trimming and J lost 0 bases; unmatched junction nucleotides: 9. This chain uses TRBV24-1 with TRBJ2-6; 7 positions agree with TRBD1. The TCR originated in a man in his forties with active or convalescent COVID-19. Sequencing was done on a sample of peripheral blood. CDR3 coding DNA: TGTGCCACCAGTGGATCCGGGACAGTTCGCTCTGGGGCCAACGTCCTGACTTTC. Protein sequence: CATSGSGTVRSGANVLTF.